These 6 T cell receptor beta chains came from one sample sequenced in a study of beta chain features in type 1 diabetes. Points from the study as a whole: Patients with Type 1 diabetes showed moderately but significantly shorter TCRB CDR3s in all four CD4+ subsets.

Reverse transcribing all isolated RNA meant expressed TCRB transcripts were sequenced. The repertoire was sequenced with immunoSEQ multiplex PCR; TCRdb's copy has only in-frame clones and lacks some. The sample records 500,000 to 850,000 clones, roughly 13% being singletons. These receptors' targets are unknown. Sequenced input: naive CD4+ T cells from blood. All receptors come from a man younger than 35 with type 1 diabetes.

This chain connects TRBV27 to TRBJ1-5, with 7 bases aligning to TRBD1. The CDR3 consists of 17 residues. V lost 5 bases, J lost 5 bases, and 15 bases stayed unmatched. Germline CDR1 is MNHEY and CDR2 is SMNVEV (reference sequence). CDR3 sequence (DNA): TGTGCCAGCAGTCCTTACCCCTCGGCAGGGGGACATCAGCCCCAGCATTTT. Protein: CASSPYPSAGGHQPQHF.

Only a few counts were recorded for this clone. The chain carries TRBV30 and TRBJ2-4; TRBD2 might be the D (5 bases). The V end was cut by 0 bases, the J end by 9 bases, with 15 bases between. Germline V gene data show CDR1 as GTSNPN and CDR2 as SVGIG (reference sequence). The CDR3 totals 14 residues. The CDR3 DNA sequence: TGTGCCTGGAGTGTAACCGGGATAGTAAGCATTCAGTACTTC. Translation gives CAWSVTGIVSIQYF.

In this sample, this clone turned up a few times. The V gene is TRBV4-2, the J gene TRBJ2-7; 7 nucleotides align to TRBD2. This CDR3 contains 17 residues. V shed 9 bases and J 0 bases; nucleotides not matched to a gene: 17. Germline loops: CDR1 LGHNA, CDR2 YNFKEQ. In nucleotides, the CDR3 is TGTGCCAGTAGCGCGGCGGGCCGGGGGGAAAGCTCCTACGAGCAGTACTTC. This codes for CASSAAGRGESSYEQYF.

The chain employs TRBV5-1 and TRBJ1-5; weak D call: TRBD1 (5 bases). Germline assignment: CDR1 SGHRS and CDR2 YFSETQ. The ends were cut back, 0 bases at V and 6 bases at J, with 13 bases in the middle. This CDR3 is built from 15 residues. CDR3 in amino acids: CASSLAGREGQPQHF. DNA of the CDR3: TGCGCCAGCAGCTTGGCCGGCAGGGAAGGTCAGCCCCAGCATTTT.

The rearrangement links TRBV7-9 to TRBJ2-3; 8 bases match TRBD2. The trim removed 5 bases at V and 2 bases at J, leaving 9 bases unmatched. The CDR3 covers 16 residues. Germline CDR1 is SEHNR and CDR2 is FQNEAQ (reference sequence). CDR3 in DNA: TGTGCCAGCAGCACGGTAGCGGGAAGGCACACAGATACGCAGTATTTT. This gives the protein CASSTVAGRHTDTQYF.

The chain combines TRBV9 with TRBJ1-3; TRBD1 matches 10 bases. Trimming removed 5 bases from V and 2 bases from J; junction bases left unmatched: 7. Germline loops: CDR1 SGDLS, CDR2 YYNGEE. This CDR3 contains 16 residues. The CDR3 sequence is CASSLEGQGPGNTIYF. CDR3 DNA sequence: TGTGCCAGCAGTCTAGAGGGACAGGGGCCTGGAAACACCATATATTTT.